This T cell receptor (beta chain) was identified during a study of blood T cell repertoires in COVID-19. The overall study: In each case, the material was cDNA or gDNA derived from T cells, B-cell-depleted T cells, or PBMCs.

Looked up from germline, CDR1 is LNHDA and CDR2 is SQIVND (reference sequence). With 3 bases removed from V and 0 bases from J, the gap between germline ends came to 8 bases. The CDR3 spans 14 residues. Measured with immunoSEQ multiplex PCR; TCRdb has only the in-frame clones, and not every one. Among some 83,000 clones listed, about 87% were seen once. This clonotype originated in a man aged 80 or over with active or convalescent COVID-19. This chain connects TRBV19 to TRBJ1-2; D might be TRBD1 (6 bases). Specimen: peripheral blood. The CDR3 nucleotides are TGTGCCAGTAGTATTACAGGGACTAACTATGGCTACACCTTC. Amino acid sequence: CASSITGTNYGYTF.